Below, 28 T cell receptor beta chains from the same sample are listed, as sequenced in a study of cytomegalovirus exposure and HLA in healthy donors. Use of 60 Vbeta and 13 Jbeta primers characterized the PCR. The assay was immunoSEQ multiplex PCR, and TCRdb's table has in-frame clones only and misses some. The sample lists some 210,000 clones; approximately 80% were seen once. Sequencing input: PBMCs. The receptors come from a woman aged 45-65 years in good health and CMV-seropositive.

The rearrangement joins TRBV6-6 to TRBJ2-7, with D possibly matching TRBD1 (6 bases). Germline V gene sequence: CDR1 MNHNY, CDR2 SVGAGI (reference sequence). The CDR3 has 14 residues. Deletions cut 6 bases from V and 2 bases from J, with 14 bases between. The CDR3 is CASSLTQGAYEQYF. As DNA, the CDR3 is TGTGCCAGCAGCTTGACACAGGGCGCCTACGAGCAGTACTTC.

The chain couples TRBV5-4 to TRBJ2-3, with 12 bases matching TRBD2. The CDR3 contains 18 residues. V was pared by 4 bases and J by 0 bases, with 9 bases of the junction left unmatched. Germline lookup yields CDR1 SGHNT and CDR2 YYREEE (reference sequence). This CDR3 is CASSHRLAGVPSTDTQYF. DNA for the CDR3: TGTGCCAGCAGCCACCGACTAGCGGGGGTTCCTAGCACAGATACGCAGTATTTT.

The chain carries TRBV4-3 and TRBJ2-5; TRBD2 aligns across 11 bases. V lost 1 base, J lost 4 bases, and 2 bases stayed unmatched. CDR1 is LGHNA, CDR2 YSLEER, per germline. The CDR3 has 15 residues. The CDR3 nucleotides read TGCGCCAGCAGCCAAGGTGGACTAGCGGGAGAGACCCAGTACTTC. Protein product: CASSQGGLAGETQYF.

J is TRBJ2-5 and V is TRBV27; 15 nucleotides align to TRBD2. The germline V gene encodes CDR1 MNHEY and CDR2 SMNVEV (reference sequence). V was clipped by 6 bases and J by 5 bases; unmatched bases: 10. CDR3 size: 17 residues. The chain's CDR3 is CASRVRGLAGGGETQYF. Here the CDR3 DNA reads TGTGCCAGCAGGGTTCGGGGACTAGCGGGAGGAGGTGAGACCCAGTACTTC.

J is TRBJ2-5 and V is TRBV5-6; D might be TRBD2 (5 bases). V was pared by 2 bases and J by 1 base, with 9 bases between. Germline CDR1 is SGHDT and CDR2 is YYEEEE. The CDR3 covers 14 residues. The CDR3 DNA follows: TGTGCCAGCAGCTTCGGGGTAAGCCAAGAGACCCAGTACTTC. This gives the protein CASSFGVSQETQYF.

This clone was detected once. This chain connects TRBV15 to TRBJ2-3; 8 bases map to TRBD1. The CDR3 has 17 residues. Germline V CDR1 and CDR2: LNHNV, YYDKDF (reference sequence). V lost 2 bases and J lost 2; bases outside the gene matches: 9. The CDR3 loop is CATSRHRGLEYTDTQYF. DNA of the CDR3: TGTGCCACCAGCAGACACAGGGGGTTGGAATACACAGATACGCAGTATTTT.

This chain connects TRBV15 to TRBJ2-5, with D possibly matching TRBD1 (6 bases). In germline, CDR1 is LNHNV, CDR2 YYDKDF (reference sequence). V lost 5 bases, J lost 4 bases, and 14 bases lay in between. This CDR3 region has 14 residues. In DNA, the CDR3 is TGTGCCACCAGCGGAAGTACAGGGACAGAGACCCAGTACTTC. It codes for CATSGSTGTETQYF.

This clone was observed once. V usage is TRBV6-1 and J usage is TRBJ1-2; 7 bases are shared with TRBD1. Per the germline V gene, CDR1 is MNHNS and CDR2 is SASEGT. The CDR3 is made up of 15 amino acids. The V and J ends lost 2 bases and 5 bases, in that order; junction bases with no gene match: 8. The CDR3 here is CASSELMTGRYGYTF. The CDR3 DNA reads as TGTGCCAGCAGTGAATTAATGACAGGGAGGTATGGCTACACCTTC.

The chain is built from TRBV6-5 and TRBJ1-3; the match to TRBD1 covers 7 bases. With 6 bases clipped from V and 0 bases from J, the junction kept 5 bases outside the gene matches. Germline CDR1 MNHEY, CDR2 SVGAGI. CDR3 size: 15 residues. In DNA, the CDR3 is TGTGCCAGCAGCCGACAGGGCTTCTCTGGAAACACCATATATTTT. Residues: CASSRQGFSGNTIYF.

The J gene is TRBJ2-7, the V gene TRBV10-3; the match to TRBD1 covers 8 bases. From germline, CDR1 is ENHRY and CDR2 SYGVKD. V lost 2 bases to trimming and J lost 5 bases; unmatched junction nucleotides: 5. The CDR3 spans 14 residues. The CDR3 nucleotides are TGTGCCATCAGTGAGCCGGACAGGGCCCACGAGCAGTACTTC. It translates to CAISEPDRAHEQYF.

V and J are TRBV5-5 and TRBJ2-1; 12 nucleotides line up with TRBD2. Germline values: CDR1 SGHKS, CDR2 YYEKEE (reference sequence). The CDR3 length is 16 residues. The J segment lost 6 bases and the V segment lost 4 bases, leaving 8 bases of the junction unmatched. The CDR3 loop is CASSLGLAGIGNEQFF. DNA for the CDR3: TGTGCCAGCAGCCTAGGACTAGCGGGGATCGGCAATGAGCAGTTCTTC.

The rearrangement joins TRBV19 to TRBJ1-6, with 7 bases that match TRBD1. The V gene end was trimmed by 5 bases and the J gene end by 5 bases; junction bases not matched to a gene: 3. CDR3 length: 14 amino acids. CDR1 is LNHDA and CDR2 is SQIVND in the germline V gene (reference sequence). CDR3 protein: CASSYRGDNSPLHF. In nucleotides, the CDR3 is TGTGCCAGTAGTTACAGGGGAGATAATTCACCCCTCCACTTT.

The V gene is TRBV30, the J gene TRBJ1-1; D is uncertain. The CDR3 is 14 amino acids. Trimming cost V 6 bases and J 0 bases, with 14 bases left between them. CDR1 and CDR2 from the germline V gene are GTSNPN and SVGIG (reference sequence). The CDR3 reads CACRPRTLNTEAFF. CDR3 nucleotides: TGTGCCTGCCGGCCAAGGACTCTGAACACTGAAGCTTTCTTT.

The CDR3 nucleotides are TGTGCCAGCAGCTTCGCGCCAGGGGCACACAATGAGCAGTTCTTC. Translation: CASSFAPGAHNEQFF. This chain joins TRBV5-6 and TRBJ2-1; a weak D match, TRBD1 (6 bases). With 2 bases removed from V and 5 bases from J, the gap between germline ends came to 14 bases. In germline, CDR1 is SGHDT, CDR2 YYEEEE. CDR3 length equals 15 residues. Complete variable domain (other parts from reference TRBV5-6 and TRBJ2-1): DAGVTQSPTHLIKTRGQQVTLRCSPKSGHDTVSWYQQALGQGPQFIFQYYEEEERQRGNFPDRFSGHQFPNYSSELNVNALLLGDSALYLCASSFAPGAHNEQFFGPGTRLTVL.

CDR3 in amino acids: CSELLAGGSTDTQYF. The CDR3, as DNA: TGCAGCGAGCTACTAGCGGGGGGGTCGACAGATACGCAGTATTTT. This chain connects TRBV29-1 to TRBJ2-3, with 13 bases identical to TRBD2. The CDR3 has 15 amino acids. Germline CDR1 is SQVTM and CDR2 is ANQGSEA. After removal of 7 bases from V and 3 bases from J, the junction contained 7 bases not matched to a gene.

This clone was found once. The chain joins TRBV29-1 to TRBJ1-4, with 9 bases identical to TRBD1. The CDR3 covers 14 residues. V dropped 7 bases and J dropped 5; count of bases not matched to a gene: 8. Looked up from germline, CDR1 is SQVTM and CDR2 is ANQGSEA. DNA for the CDR3: TGCAGCGGCCTAAACAGGGGGCGGAATGAAAAACTGTTTTTT. This encodes CSGLNRGRNEKLFF.

V is TRBV6-5 and J is TRBJ2-7, with 7 bases matching TRBD2. The CDR3 covers 15 residues. With 0 bases clipped from V and 5 bases from J, the junction kept 7 bases outside the gene matches. Germline V gene lookup returns CDR1 MNHEY and CDR2 SVGAGI. CDR3 sequence reads: CASSYSFAGENEQYF. In nucleotides, the CDR3 is TGTGCCAGCAGTTACTCTTTTGCGGGGGAGAACGAGCAGTACTTC.

J is TRBJ1-2 and V is TRBV7-3; 8 bases are a match to TRBD1. Per germline, CDR1 SGHTA and CDR2 FQGTGA. There are 14 residues in the CDR3. V shed 2 bases and J 7 bases; nucleotides not matched to a gene: 6. CDR3 sequence: CASSLGTGKVGYTF. Here the CDR3 DNA reads TGTGCCAGCAGCTTAGGGACAGGAAAAGTTGGCTACACCTTC.

The CDR3 bases are TGTGCCAGCATTGCGGACACTTGGTCCTACGAGCAGTACTTC. Translation: CASIADTWSYEQYF. This chain links TRBV28 with TRBJ2-7; tentatively, D is TRBD1 (5 bases). The CDR3 loop spans 14 amino acids. Trimming took 7 bases from V and 1 from J, leaving 14 bases between them. Germline-derived CDR1 and CDR2 are MDHEN and SYDVKM.

This chain links TRBV2 with TRBJ2-4; 7 bases align to TRBD1. Germline loops: CDR1 SNHLY, CDR2 FYNNEI. The CDR3 covers 15 residues. V lost 9 bases and J lost 0; bases outside the gene matches: 8. The CDR3 loop reads CASYKTGRAKNIQYF. The CDR3 DNA reads TGTGCCAGTTATAAGACAGGGCGAGCCAAAAACATTCAGTACTTC.

The J gene is TRBJ2-5, the V gene TRBV27, with 9 bases fitting TRBD1. From germline, CDR1 is MNHEY and CDR2 SMNVEV (reference sequence). Trimming removed 7 bases from V and 3 bases from J; junction bases left unmatched: 3. CDR3 length: 13 residues. The CDR3 nucleotides read TGTGCCAGCACCCGGACAGGGGAAGAGACCCAGTACTTC. Translated: CASTRTGEETQYF.

The rearrangement links TRBV18 to TRBJ1-5; perhaps TRBD1 as D (6 bases). V was clipped by 6 bases and J by 4 bases, with 10 bases between them. The CDR3 is 13 amino acids. Germline V CDR1 and CDR2: KGHSH, LQKENI. The CDR3 protein is CASSGQQNQPQHF. The CDR3 DNA reads as TGTGCCAGCTCCGGACAGCAAAATCAGCCCCAGCATTTT.

V is TRBV12-5 and J is TRBJ2-3, with TRBD2 matching over 10 bases. J lost 3 bases, V lost 7 bases, and 7 bases had no gene match. CDR3 size: 15 residues. Looked up from germline, CDR1 is LGHNT and CDR2 is FRNRAP. CDR3 bases: TGTGCTAGTGCCCGAAGCGGGGGGGCAACAGATACGCAGTATTTT. This sequence encodes CASARSGGATDTQYF.

On this clone: The junction departs from the called germline gene at one end, perhaps through a read error. The V and J genes are TRBV28 and TRBJ2-3, with 8 positions matching TRBD1. The length of the CDR3 is 13 residues. Germline V gene sequence: CDR1 MDHEN, CDR2 SYDVKM. CDR3 loop: CAGSLRTGQTQYF. CDR3 DNA: TGTGCCGGCAGTTTGAGGACAGGGCAAACGCAGTATTTT.

This chain uses TRBV5-1 with TRBJ2-3; 8 bases agree with TRBD2. V lost 6 bases to trimming and J lost 2 bases; unmatched junction nucleotides: 11. The CDR3 spans 16 residues. Per the germline V gene, CDR1 is SGHRS and CDR2 is YFSETQ. DNA for the CDR3: TGCGCCAGCAATAGCGGGGACGCTAACCCCACAGATACGCAGTATTTT. It yields the protein CASNSGDANPTDTQYF.

The chain couples TRBV13 to TRBJ2-3; TRBD1 matches 8 bases. CDR1 and CDR2 (germline): PRHDT, FYEKMQ (reference sequence). J gave up 0 bases and V 6 bases, and 5 bases lay outside the gene matches. CDR3 length: 15 residues. CDR3 in amino acids: CASSSDRGSTDTQYF. CDR3 DNA: TGTGCCAGCAGTTCAGACAGGGGTAGCACAGATACGCAGTATTTT.

This chain links TRBV9 with TRBJ1-5, with D perhaps TRBD1 (6 bases). The CDR3 length is 14 residues. Germline lookup yields CDR1 SGDLS and CDR2 YYNGEE. Trimming took off 3 bases at V and 5 bases at J, with 12 bases between the two ends. The CDR3 DNA is TGTGCCAGCAGCGCAGGGGCGGTTGATCAGCCCCAGCATTTT. Amino acids: CASSAGAVDQPQHF.

The chain recombines TRBV29-1 with TRBJ1-5; TRBD1 matches at 10 bases. The germline V gene has CDR1 SQVTM and CDR2 ANQGSEA. V trimming: 7 bases; J trimming: 6 bases; junction bases outside the gene matches: 6. The CDR3 is made up of 13 amino acids. CDR3 in amino acids: CSAGRDRGQPQHF. As DNA, the CDR3 is TGCAGCGCTGGCCGGGACAGGGGTCAGCCCCAGCATTTT.